The T cell receptor (beta chain) under discussion was sequenced for a study of blood T cell repertoires in COVID-19. At the level of the study: The analysed material was cDNA or gDNA that came from T cells, B-cell-depleted T cells, or PBMCs.

The CDR3 length is 16 residues. With V trimmed by 4 bases and J by 1 base, 11 bases remained unmatched. The germline V gene has CDR1 SGHKS and CDR2 YYEKEE (reference sequence). Sequenced by immunoSEQ multiplex PCR; TCRdb stores in-frame clones only, minus some. Of about 320,000 clones detected, 89% appear once; the ten largest clones hold approximately 4.7%. Participants were aged 18 to 89 years, lived in 20 to 25 US areas, and enrolled virtually. Two negative PCRs, clearance, or symptom resolution were required of recovered Cohort 3 donors. The source is a man aged 55 to 70 who had recovered from COVID-19. This chain joins TRBV5-5 and TRBJ2-7, with TRBD2 matching 7 bases. Sample: PBMCs or T cells enriched from blood (not recorded which). CDR3 DNA sequence: TGTGCCAGCAGCCAACCTCCTGGGGGGGGTTCCTACGAGCAGTACTTC. Protein product: CASSQPPGGGSYEQYF.